This section outlines one T cell receptor beta chain sequence together with its context. Within the sample, other DNA sequences also encode this same CDR3. The data stem from a study of shared clonotypes between healthy human individuals. The table came from immunoSEQ multiplex PCR; TCRdb's copy has only in-frame clones and leaves some out. The sample lists 700,000 to 950,000 clones, around 96% occurring once. The V and J ends lost 6 bases and 1 base, in that order; junction bases with no gene match: 1. Per germline, CDR1 MNHEY and CDR2 SMNVEV (reference sequence). This CDR3 is 13 amino acids long. Naive CD8 cells lacked CD45RO and underwent positive selection for CCR7, leaving out terminally differentiated effector memory CD45RA+ cells. Adult Caucasians living in Nashville, Tennessee made up all of the donors.

Input material: naive CD8+ T cells sorted from blood. The J gene is TRBJ2-7, the V gene TRBV27; 9 nucleotides agree with TRBD1. This TCR was recovered from a man younger than 45 in good health. The CDR3 sequence is CASRGTGSYEQYF. Written as DNA, the CDR3 is TGTGCCAGCAGGGGGACAGGGTCCTACGAGCAGTACTTC.